A selection of T cell receptor beta chains follows, all from one sample in a study of blood T cell repertoires in COVID-19. Sequencing was performed with immunoSEQ multiplex PCR; in TCRdb, only in-frame clones are kept and a portion is missing. The profile shows a few hundred thousand clones, 70% to 85% of them singletons. The sample was peripheral blood. The receptors come from a woman between 35 and 50 years old who had recovered from COVID-19. CDR3s include the opening cysteine and the closing phenylalanine or tryptophan. Each record gives: J gene, V gene, clone size, D gene, CDR3 protein, CDR3 DNA. The D gene is left open where the match is weak. Not every row has a clone size; where given, it reads once, few, many or a size class.

>TRBJ2-1|TRBV7-9|NA|TRBD2
CASIEQRGLNNEQFF
TGTGCCAGCATCGAACAGCGGGGGTTGAACAATGAGCAGTTCTTC
>TRBJ1-1|TRBV2|once|NA
CASCSTMNTEAFF
TGTGCCAGCTGTTCAACAATGAACACTGAAGCTTTCTTT
>TRBJ1-6|TRBV10-3|NA|TRBD1
CAIREQGEHSPLHF
TGTGCCATCAGAGAACAGGGGGAGCATTCACCCCTCCACTTT
>TRBJ2-1|TRBV9|few|TRBD1
CASSVEGATYNEQFF
TGTGCCAGCAGCGTAGAGGGGGCTACCTACAATGAGCAGTTCTTC
>TRBJ1-3|TRBV11-2|few|NA
CASSPRGASGNTIYF
TGTGCCAGCAGCCCCCGGGGGGCCTCTGGAAACACCATATATTTT
>TRBJ2-1|TRBV9|NA|TRBD2
CASSISSGNEQFF
TGTGCCAGCAGCATATCTAGCGGCAATGAGCAGTTCTTC
>TRBJ2-1|TRBV24-1|NA|NA
CATRPSRGAKRDNEQFF
TGTGCCACCAGACCTTCCCGGGGGGCAAAACGAGACAATGAGCAGTTCTTC
>TRBJ1-2|TRBV20-1|NA|NA
CSASWGEDYGYTF
TGCAGTGCTAGTTGGGGGGAGGACTATGGCTACACCTTC
>TRBJ1-1|TRBV2|NA|TRBD1
CASIELTGGTEAFF
TGTGCCAGCATCGAATTGACAGGGGGGACTGAAGCTTTCTTT
>TRBJ2-3|TRBV5-1|once|NA
CASRVTGGGTDTQYF
TGCGCCAGCAGAGTTACGGGGGGCGGCACAGATACGCAGTATTTT
>TRBJ2-3|TRBV19|NA|NA
CASSPLGQKGVYTQYF
TGTGCCAGTAGTCCCCTAGGACAGAAGGGTGTATATACGCAGTATTTT
>TRBJ2-5|TRBV23-1|NA|NA
CASDTRCAQETQYF
TGCGCCAGCGATACCAGGTGTGCCCAAGAGACCCAGTACTTC
>TRBJ2-2|TRBV19|NA|TRBD1
CASSRRDRGGVGTGELFF
TGTGCCAGTAGCCGCCGGGACAGGGGAGGTGTGGGCACCGGGGAGCTGTTTTTT
>TRBJ1-1|TRBV5-1|NA|NA
CASSSGGMNTEAFF
TGCGCCAGCAGCTCTGGAGGTATGAACACTGAAGCTTTCTTT
>TRBJ2-7|TRBV4-3|NA|TRBD1
CASSLSRTGVSYEQYF
TGCGCCAGCAGCCTATCCAGGACAGGGGTCTCCTACGAGCAGTACTTC
>TRBJ1-1|TRBV3-1/TRBV3-2|NA|NA
CASSPWEAEKNTEAFF
TGTGCCAGCAGCCCTTGGGAGGCAGAAAAGAACACTGAAGCTTTCTTT
>TRBJ1-5|TRBV15|NA|TRBD1
CATSRGTGGGGSNQPQHF
TGTGCCACCAGCAGAGGGACAGGGGGCGGGGGAAGCAATCAGCCCCAGCATTTT
>TRBJ1-1|TRBV29-1|NA|NA
CSVVGQRERAEAFF
TGCAGCGTTGTAGGTCAGCGTGAACGGGCTGAAGCTTTCTTT
>TRBJ2-1|TRBV2|NA|TRBD2
CATSRGLAGGYNEQFF
TGTGCCACTTCTCGGGGGTTAGCGGGGGGCTACAATGAGCAGTTCTTC
>TRBJ1-6|TRBV7-2|NA|TRBD1
CASSLRYQGAEYSPLHF
TGTGCCAGCAGCTTAAGGTACCAGGGGGCAGAATATTCACCCCTCCACTTT
>TRBJ2-7|TRBV10-3|few|TRBD1
CAISEFGTGGSYEQYF
TGTGCCATCAGCGAATTCGGGACAGGGGGTAGCTACGAGCAGTACTTC
>TRBJ1-2|TRBV20-1|NA|NA
CSASSAGLYGYTF
TGCAGTGCTAGTTCTGCGGGCCTTTATGGCTACACCTTC
>TRBJ1-4|TRBV9|NA|TRBD1
CASSVIRDRQNEKLFF
TGTGCCAGCAGCGTAATCCGGGACAGGCAGAATGAAAAACTGTTTTTT
>TRBJ2-3|TRBV9|NA|TRBD2
CASSPGGQDTQYF
TGTGCCAGCAGCCCGGGGGGTCAAGATACGCAGTATTTT
>TRBJ1-1|TRBV27|NA|NA
CASTSAVRGSYVNTEAFF
TGTGCCAGCACCAGTGCGGTCCGGGGTTCCTACGTTAACACTGAAGCTTTCTTT
>TRBJ2-5|TRBV19|once|NA
CASSVGQQETQYF
TGTGCCAGTAGTGTCGGACAGCAAGAGACCCAGTACTTC
>TRBJ1-1|TRBV5-5|NA|NA
CASSLVERSTEAFF
TGTGCCAGCAGCTTGGTTGAGAGGTCCACTGAAGCTTTCTTT
>TRBJ2-1|TRBV4-3|NA|NA
CASSQDQTGGAFF
TGCGCCAGCAGCCAAGATCAAACAGGTGGGGCGTTCTTC
>TRBJ1-1|TRBV11-3|NA|NA
CASSLPQAPLMNTEAFF
TGTGCCAGCAGCCTGCCCCAGGCTCCCTTGATGAACACTGAAGCTTTCTTT
>TRBJ1-5|TRBV7-2|once|TRBD1
CASSLGQGLNQPQHF
TGTGCCAGCAGCTTAGGACAGGGATTAAATCAGCCCCAGCATTTT
>TRBJ2-7|TRBV3-1/TRBV3-2|NA|TRBD1
CASSQGTGIYEQYF
TGTGCCAGCAGCCAGGGGACAGGGATCTACGAGCAGTACTTC
>TRBJ1-1|TRBV5-1|NA|TRBD1
CASSLAPGQGKDTEAFF
TGCGCCAGCAGCTTGGCACCGGGACAGGGTAAGGACACTGAAGCTTTCTTT
>TRBJ2-7|TRBV10-3|many|NA
CAISDRVYYEQYF
TGTGCCATCAGTGACCGGGTTTACTACGAGCAGTACTTC
>TRBJ1-2|TRBV11-2|NA|NA
CASSPLSGGYTF
TGTGCCAGCAGCCCCCTCTCCGGGGGCTACACCTTC
>TRBJ2-1|TRBV7-9|NA|NA
CASSLSFNEQFF
TGTGCCAGCAGCTTATCCTTCAATGAGCAGTTCTTC
>TRBJ2-2|TRBV10-3|few|TRBD2
CAISELAGNTGELFF
TGTGCCATCAGTGAGCTAGCGGGGAACACCGGGGAGCTGTTTTTT
>TRBJ1-6|TRBV6-5|NA|NA
CASSLSNSPLHF
TGTGCCAGCAGTTTGTCAAATTCACCCCTCCACTTT
>TRBJ2-1|TRBV18|NA|TRBD2
CASSLYHTSGELRTYNEQFF
TGTGCCAGCTCACTTTACCATACTAGCGGGGAACTACGGACCTACAATGAGCAGTTCTTC
>TRBJ2-3|TRBV7-8|few|TRBD2
CASSSSGYTDTQYF
TGTGCCAGCAGCTCTAGCGGATACACAGATACGCAGTATTTT
>TRBJ2-1|TRBV7-2|NA|TRBD2
CASSLNSGGYNEQFF
TGTGCCAGCAGCTTAAATAGCGGGGGCTACAATGAGCAGTTCTTC
>TRBJ2-1|TRBV4-2|NA|NA
CASSQVLDNEQFF
TGTGCCAGCAGCCAAGTTTTAGACAATGAGCAGTTCTTC
>TRBJ1-1|TRBV28|NA|NA
CASSPPEGQGEAFF
TGTGCCAGCAGTCCCCCGGAGGGGCAGGGAGAAGCTTTCTTT
>TRBJ2-5|TRBV11-3|NA|NA
CASSLDGQGRTQYF
TGTGCCAGCAGCTTAGATGGGCAGGGCCGGACGCAGTACTTC
>TRBJ1-5|TRBV19|NA|NA
CASSISAGSYSNQPQHF
TGTGCCAGTAGTATCTCGGCCGGGAGCTATAGCAATCAGCCCCAGCATTTT
>TRBJ2-1|TRBV5-6|NA|NA
CASSSLGGRKQFF
TGTGCCAGCAGTTCCTTGGGGGGACGTAAGCAGTTCTTC